These 31 T cell receptor beta chains originate from one sample sequenced in a study of OX40 agonist ivuxolimab in advanced cancers. Generated by immunoSEQ multiplex PCR, the TCRdb table keeps only in-frame clones and is missing some. This repertoire shows fewer than 70,000 clones, 91% found once; its top ten account for around 3.9%. Specimen: CD4+ or CD8+ T cells sorted from blood, collected in a trial of the OX40 agonist ivuxolimab. The receptors shown here come from an adult with an advanced solid tumor such as melanoma, head and neck, liver or kidney cancer.

V and J are TRBV7-9 and TRBJ2-1; tentative D call: TRBD1 (5 bases). Germline CDR1 reads SEHNR; CDR2 reads FQNEAQ (reference sequence). Deletions cut 4 bases from V and 5 bases from J, with 6 bases between. This CDR3 has 12 amino acids. The CDR3 bases are TGTGCCAGCAGCTCACAGGACAATGAGCAGTTCTTC. Amino acid sequence: CASSSQDNEQFF.

The chain couples TRBV19 to TRBJ2-1, with a possible D match to TRBD2 (6 bases). Trimming cost V 3 bases and J 0 bases, with 18 bases left between them. From germline, CDR1 is LNHDA and CDR2 SQIVND (reference sequence). The CDR3 consists of 18 residues. CDR3 region: CASSIQPPAGYSYNEQFF. The CDR3 nucleotides are TGTGCCAGTAGTATCCAACCCCCCGCGGGATACTCCTACAATGAGCAGTTCTTC.

This clone was seen only once. This chain links TRBV11-2 with TRBJ2-2, with TRBD1 identical over 7 bases. This CDR3 has 15 amino acids. The V gene end was trimmed by 5 bases and the J gene end by 3 bases; junction bases not matched to a gene: 6. The germline V gene encodes CDR1 SGHAT and CDR2 FQNNGV. The CDR3 here is CASSLGTEHTGELFF. The CDR3 DNA sequence: TGTGCCAGCAGCCTGGGGACAGAACACACCGGGGAGCTGTTTTTT.

The chain is built from TRBV7-9 and TRBJ1-1; 8 bases map to TRBD1. The CDR3 runs to 13 residues. J lost 8 bases, V lost 3 bases, and 5 bases had no gene match. Germline CDR1 reads SEHNR; CDR2 reads FQNEAQ (reference sequence). In nucleotides, the CDR3 is TGTGCCAGCAGCTTCTCAGGGGGCAGGGAAGCTTTCTTT. Its translation: CASSFSGGREAFF. The complete variable domain, with remaining parts taken from reference TRBV7-9 and TRBJ1-1, reads DTGVSQNPRHKITKRGQNVTFRCDPISEHNRLYWYRQTLGQGPEFLTYFQNEAQLEKSRLLSDRFSAERPKGSFSTLEIQRTEQGDSAMYLCASSFSGGREAFFGQGTRLTVV.

V and J are TRBV6-5 and TRBJ1-1; D not resolved. Germline-derived CDR1 and CDR2 are MNHEY and SVGAGI. The germline V and J ends were trimmed by 5 bases and 1 base, with 8 bases remaining between them. This CDR3 is 13 amino acids long. CDR3 coding DNA: TGTGCCAGCAGTCCTCCAACGAACACTGAAGCTTTCTTT. Its translation is CASSPPTNTEAFF.

This rearrangement joins TRBV4-2 to TRBJ2-1; TRBD1 agrees at 8 bases. V shed 4 bases and J 5 bases; nucleotides not matched to a gene: 7. The germline V gene encodes CDR1 LGHNA and CDR2 YNFKEQ. The CDR3 totals 15 residues. CDR3 nucleotide sequence: TGTGCCAGCAGCCCGATGGACAGGGAGAACAATGAGCAGTTCTTC. Its translation: CASSPMDRENNEQFF.

CDR3 loop: CASSFTLTRGDNEQFF. In nucleotides, the CDR3 is TGCGCCAGCAGCTTTACCCTAACCCGGGGGGACAATGAGCAGTTCTTC. The V gene is TRBV5-1, the J gene TRBJ2-1, with 7 bases fitting TRBD2. Looked up from germline, CDR1 is SGHRS and CDR2 is YFSETQ. Germline trimming cut 2 bases from V and 5 bases from J; bases unmatched to any gene: 10. The CDR3 is 16 amino acids. Combining the CDR3 with reference TRBV5-1 and TRBJ2-1 gives the whole variable domain KAGVTQTPRYLIKTRGQQVTLSCSPISGHRSVSWYQQTPGQGLQFLFEYFSETQRNKGNFPGRFSGRQFSNSRSEMNVSTLELGDSALYLCASSFTLTRGDNEQFFGPGTRLTVL.

The chain recombines TRBV6-5 with TRBJ2-7; 7 nucleotides agree with TRBD2. With 5 bases clipped from V and 2 bases from J, the junction kept 9 bases outside the gene matches. Germline V CDR1 and CDR2: MNHEY, SVGAGI. The CDR3 is made up of 15 amino acids. CDR3 amino acids: CASSTGKRGTYEQYF. The CDR3 DNA sequence: TGTGCCAGCAGTACGGGGAAGCGGGGAACCTACGAGCAGTACTTC.

The chain couples TRBV29-1 to TRBJ2-3; 8 bases line up with TRBD1. The V gene end was trimmed by 7 bases and the J gene end by 0 bases; junction bases not matched to a gene: 3. Germline V gene sequence: CDR1 SQVTM, CDR2 ANQGSEA. There are 13 residues in the CDR3. The CDR3 region is CSAGQGSTDTQYF. DNA for the CDR3: TGCAGCGCTGGACAGGGAAGCACAGATACGCAGTATTTT.

The chain employs TRBV2 and TRBJ1-1, with D unclear. CDR1 and CDR2 from the germline V gene are SNHLY and FYNNEI. The CDR3 is 11 amino acids. V lost 8 bases and J lost 0, with 4 bases in between. The chain's CDR3 is CASYLNTEAFF. As DNA, the CDR3 is TGTGCCAGCTACCTGAACACTGAAGCTTTCTTT.

In its sample, this clone ranks as medium-sized (0.01 to 0.1%). The chain joins TRBV13 to TRBJ1-6; 7 positions agree with TRBD1. Germline V gene lookup returns CDR1 PRHDT and CDR2 FYEKMQ (reference sequence). Unmatched junction bases numbered 8, after V lost 6 bases and J lost 6 bases. The CDR3 has 15 amino acids. The CDR3 region has the DNA TGTGCCAGCAGACAAAAGGGGGCGTTTAATTCACCCCTCCACTTT. The encoded protein is CASRQKGAFNSPLHF. The complete variable domain, with remaining parts taken from reference TRBV13 and TRBJ1-6, reads AAGVIQSPRHLIKEKRETATLKCYPIPRHDTVYWYQQGPGQDPQFLISFYEKMQSDKGSIPDRFSAQQFSDYHSELNMSSLELGDSALYFCASRQKGAFNSPLHFGNGTRLTVT.

V is TRBV13 and J is TRBJ2-5, with D perhaps TRBD1 or TRBD2 (5 bases each). V was cut by 3 bases and J by 5 bases, with 10 bases left in between. Germline CDR1 and CDR2: PRHDT and FYEKMQ (reference sequence). The CDR3 is 13 residues long. The CDR3 loop is CASSFEGEETQYF. Written as DNA, the CDR3 is TGTGCCAGCAGCTTCGAAGGGGAGGAGACCCAGTACTTC.

The V and J genes are TRBV4-3 and TRBJ1-5; D might be TRBD1 (6 bases). CDR3 length equals 18 residues. Per the germline V gene, CDR1 is LGHNA and CDR2 is YSLEER. The V end lost 4 bases, the J end lost 3 bases, and 22 bases lay between the germline ends. The CDR3 region has the DNA TGCGCCAGCAGCCCATCTGAGTTTTGGACAGACCTCAATCAGCCCCAGCATTTT. Residues: CASSPSEFWTDLNQPQHF.

This chain uses TRBV14 with TRBJ2-7; perhaps TRBD1 as D (6 bases). The germline V gene encodes CDR1 SGHDN and CDR2 FVKESK. Deletions cut 4 bases from V and 4 bases from J, with 14 bases between. CDR3 size: 14 residues. The chain's CDR3 is CASSPLQGGYEQYF. The CDR3 region has the DNA TGTGCCAGCAGCCCTCTACAGGGTGGGTACGAGCAGTACTTC.

J is TRBJ2-1 and V is TRBV14; a weak D match, TRBD1 (6 bases). Deletions cut 0 bases from V and 8 bases from J, with 17 bases between. This CDR3 is 16 amino acids long. In germline, CDR1 is SGHDN, CDR2 FVKESK. This CDR3 is CASSQDWAGDMDEQFF. The CDR3, as DNA: TGTGCCAGCAGCCAAGATTGGGCAGGGGATATGGATGAGCAGTTCTTC.

This chain joins TRBV7-6 and TRBJ2-5; tentatively, D is TRBD2 (7 bases). There are 14 residues in the CDR3. Deletions cut 3 bases from V and 5 bases from J, with 13 bases between. The germline CDR1 and CDR2 sequences are SGHVS and FNYEAQ. CDR3 nucleotide sequence: TGTGCCAGCAGCTTGTTCGGCGGGGGCGAGACCCAGTACTTC. This codes for CASSLFGGGETQYF.

The CDR3 DNA reads as TGCGCCAGCAGTGAGTCTATGACAGGGAAGTACACTGAAGCTTTCTTT. This encodes CASSESMTGKYTEAFF. This chain joins TRBV10-1 and TRBJ1-1, with 7 bases that match TRBD1. The germline gives CDR1 WNHNN, CDR2 SYGVQD (reference sequence). Trimming cost V 0 bases and J 3 bases; bases outside gene matches: 7. There are 16 residues in the CDR3.

The rearrangement uses TRBV21-1 and TRBJ2-7. TRBV21-1 counts as a pseudogene. The CDR3 is 15 amino acids. The DNA of the CDR3 is TGTGCCCGAAGGGGGGTTTCGGACCACTCCTACGAGCAGTACTTC. Its protein is CARRGVSDHSYEQYF.

CDR3 nucleotides: TGTGCCAGCAGCTCCGACCAATGGGCCTCCTACGAGCAGTACTTC. Amino acid sequence: CASSSDQWASYEQYF. The chain joins TRBV6-5 to TRBJ2-7, with D hard to call. The CDR3 totals 15 residues. Germline V gene lookup returns CDR1 MNHEY and CDR2 SVGAGI. V dropped 6 bases and J dropped 0 bases, with 15 bases sitting between them.

The chain combines TRBV7-6 with TRBJ1-1; maybe TRBD1 (6 bases). The CDR3 is 14 residues long. V gave up 2 bases and J gave up 10 bases, with 17 bases separating them. Germline V gene data show CDR1 as SGHVS and CDR2 as FNYEAQ. As DNA, the CDR3 is TGTGCCAGCAGCTTAAAGGGGGTAGGTCCCCCAGCTTTCTTT. Residues: CASSLKGVGPPAFF.

The chain combines TRBV19 with TRBJ1-1; no clear D. Germline loops: CDR1 LNHDA, CDR2 SQIVND (reference sequence). The length of the CDR3 is 12 residues. V was cut by 5 bases and J by 4 bases, with 8 bases left in between. The CDR3 reads CASSDWGTEAFF. CDR3 DNA: TGTGCCAGTAGTGATTGGGGCACTGAAGCTTTCTTT.

The chain has TRBV11-2 and TRBJ1-2, with a weak D call TRBD1 (6 bases). Trimming took off 5 bases at V and 4 bases at J, with 17 bases between the two ends. The CDR3 runs to 15 residues. Germline values: CDR1 SGHAT, CDR2 FQNNGV. The chain's CDR3 is CASSVDRLQGYGYTF. CDR3 DNA: TGTGCCAGCAGCGTTGACAGGCTACAGGGCTATGGCTACACCTTC.

Only one count was recorded for this clone. V is TRBV4-1 and J is TRBJ1-2; D not resolved. Germline CDR1 is MGHRA and CDR2 is YSYEKL. CDR3 length equals 12 residues. Deletions cut 6 bases from V and 4 bases from J, with 9 bases between. The CDR3, as DNA: TGCGCCAGCAGTCAATTTTCCTATGGCTACACCTTC. Residues: CASSQFSYGYTF.

The chain has TRBV4-1 and TRBJ1-5; D ambiguous. Germline CDR1 is MGHRA and CDR2 is YSYEKL. The V end was cut by 1 base, the J end by 4 bases, with 8 bases between. This CDR3 has 14 residues. CDR3 in amino acids: CASSQVGENQPQHF. The CDR3 DNA reads as TGCGCCAGCAGCCAAGTGGGAGAGAATCAGCCCCAGCATTTT.

The genes are TRBV28 and TRBJ2-5; 8 bases are a match to TRBD2. The trim removed 9 bases at V and 6 bases at J, leaving 15 bases unmatched. Germline V gene lookup returns CDR1 MDHEN and CDR2 SYDVKM. CDR3 length equals 15 residues. The CDR3 DNA reads TGTGCCAGTCTTTCCGAGAGCGGGAGCTGGAAGACCCAGTACTTC. Translating it yields CASLSESGSWKTQYF.

This clone appeared a single time. The chain links TRBV27 to TRBJ2-2; no definite D call. The CDR3 extends over 13 amino acids. Germline V CDR1 and CDR2: MNHEY, SMNVEV (reference sequence). V shed 2 bases and J shed 3 bases, with 4 bases lying between them. The CDR3 spells CASSLGDTGELFF. The CDR3 DNA is TGTGCCAGCAGTTTAGGCGACACCGGGGAGCTGTTTTTT.

This clone was picked up one time. V and J are TRBV7-3 and TRBJ2-7; possible D gene TRBD2, 7 bases. V was pared by 1 base and J by 6 bases, with 10 bases between. This CDR3 contains 13 residues. Germline V CDR1 and CDR2: SGHTA, FQGTGA. The CDR3 region has the DNA TGTGCCAGCAGCTTAATGGGAGGGGGCGAGCAGTACGTC. Encoded protein: CASSLMGGGEQYV.

The chain employs TRBV6-5 and TRBJ2-1; tentatively, D is TRBD1 or TRBD2 (6 bases each). The CDR3 is made up of 15 amino acids. The V gene lost 6 bases and the J gene lost 7 bases, with 19 bases spanning the gap. Germline loops: CDR1 MNHEY, CDR2 SVGAGI. The CDR3, as DNA: TGTGCCAGCAGACCCCATGGGGGGCACCCGAATGAGCAGTTCTTC. Translating gives CASRPHGGHPNEQFF.

The rearrangement links TRBV28 to TRBJ2-3, with D maybe TRBD1 (6 bases). Trimming left V 6 bases short and J 3 bases short, with 10 bases between. From germline, CDR1 is MDHEN and CDR2 SYDVKM. The CDR3 spans 13 residues. The CDR3 reads CASRGTNTDTQYF. In DNA, the CDR3 is TGTGCCAGCAGGGGGACAAATACAGATACGCAGTATTTT.

The chain has TRBV7-9 and TRBJ2-7; perhaps D is TRBD1 or TRBD2 (5 bases each). There are 15 residues in the CDR3. The germline V gene encodes CDR1 SEHNR and CDR2 FQNEAQ (reference sequence). V shed 4 bases and J shed 5 bases, with 18 bases lying between them. CDR3 protein: CASSSPPRGIDEQYF. The CDR3 bases are TGTGCCAGCAGCTCCCCTCCGAGGGGTATCGACGAGCAGTACTTC.

J is TRBJ1-5 and V is TRBV5-1; D is ambiguous. V was clipped by 7 bases and J by 5 bases, with 22 bases between them. The CDR3 loop spans 16 amino acids. Germline V gene sequence: CDR1 SGHRS, CDR2 YFSETQ. The CDR3 sequence: CASRPTAFPDDQPQHF. The DNA for the CDR3 is TGCGCCAGCCGACCCACAGCGTTTCCCGACGATCAGCCCCAGCATTTT.